These 2 T cell receptor beta chains share one sample of origin, sequenced in a study of cytomegalovirus exposure and HLA in healthy donors. Researchers ran the PCR with 60 Vbeta and 13 Jbeta primers. Data came from immunoSEQ multiplex PCR; TCRdb stores just in-frame clones and leaves some out. The table has 100,000 to 150,000 clones, less than 80% seen once. Sample: PBMCs. These receptors all come from a man aged 30 to 45 in good health and CMV-seronegative.

CDR3 coding DNA: TGTGCCAGCAGTTTATGGCAGACAGAAATAAATCAGCCCCAGCATTTT. It translates to CASSLWQTEINQPQHF. This rearrangement joins TRBV28 to TRBJ1-5; D may be TRBD1 (5 bases). CDR1 and CDR2 (germline): MDHEN, SYDVKM. The CDR3 has 16 amino acids. Trimming cost V 0 bases and J 4 bases, with 13 bases left between them. The full variable domain, with the rest looked up from reference TRBV28 and TRBJ1-5, is DVKVTQSSRYLVKRTGEKVFLECVQDMDHENMFWYRQDPGLGLRLIYFSYDVKMKEKGDIPEGYSVSREKKERFSLILESASTNQTSMYLCASSLWQTEINQPQHFGDGTRLSIL.

The V gene is TRBV6-5, the J gene TRBJ2-5, with D unclear. The J call may be faulty, since TRBJ2-7 better matches the DNA end. Germline CDR1 and CDR2: MNHEY and SVGAGI. The CDR3 has 12 residues. The chain's CDR3 is CASSALSYEQYF. In nucleotides, the CDR3 is TGTGCCAGCAGTGCCCTATCCTACGAGCAGTACTTC.